This is a list of T cell receptor beta chains from one sample in a study of T cells in Graves' hyperthyroidism and ophthalmopathy. MiXCR was run by TCRdb on the multiplex PCR reads, yielding one entry per CDR3 protein. The table includes about 720,000 distinct CDR3 sequences, roughly 20% detected once. Sequencing input: blood. These receptors came from a woman in her fifties or sixties with Graves' hyperthyroidism that later progressed to Graves' ophthalmopathy. CDR3s include the opening cysteine and the closing phenylalanine or tryptophan.

j_call v_call cdr3_length cdr3_aa
TRBJ2-3 TRBV20-1 16 CSARGPGHEVADTQYF
TRBJ2-1 TRBV11-2 17 CASSLARWDRARNEQFF
TRBJ1-2 TRBV12-3/TRBV12-4 14 CASRPTGQGEGYTF
TRBJ2-3 TRBV4-1 16 CASSQALLADTDTQYF
TRBJ2-1 TRBV20-1 15 CSARAGGGSYNEQFF
TRBJ2-1 TRBV4-1 15 CASSQEDISYNEQFF
TRBJ2-4 TRBV5-1 13 CASSHEMRYIQYF
TRBJ1-2 TRBV4-2 15 CASSQLGQGGYGYTF
TRBJ2-4 TRBV12-3/TRBV12-4 15 CASSSERRAKNIQYF
TRBJ1-4 TRBV2 15 CASSEAPGAGEKLFF
TRBJ2-7 TRBV13 14 CASSLAVSVYEQYF
TRBJ2-7 TRBV4-1 14 CASSREGRVYEQYF
TRBJ2-5 TRBV5-8 14 CASSLAGLEETQYF
TRBJ2-5 TRBV20-1 15 CSASIAGDQRETQYF
TRBJ2-1 TRBV30 17 CAWSPLDRGADYNEQFF
TRBJ2-3 TRBV2 15 CASRGEGRFTDTQYF
TRBJ2-1 TRBV3-1 18 CASSQDSLGGSGYNEQFF
TRBJ2-1 TRBV27 15 CASSLSLAVYSEQFF
TRBJ1-1 TRBV7-8 14 CASSFSVAQSEAFF
TRBJ2-1 TRBV20-1 14 CSARDSGATNEQFF
TRBJ2-2 TRBV10-2 12 CASSVLTGELFF
TRBJ1-5 TRBV19 14 CASSYGADNQPQHF
TRBJ2-5 TRBV9 14 CASSVGGRGETQYF
TRBJ1-6 TRBV6-5 18 CASSYWTGTGTGNSPLHF
TRBJ1-2 TRBV6-1 16 CASSEGGFQSLYGYTF
TRBJ2-5 TRBV5-1 14 CASSLRPGQETQYF
TRBJ2-7 TRBV6-1 15 CASTRSDSPQSEQYF
TRBJ1-1 TRBV3-1 15 CASSRRGRANTEAFF
TRBJ1-1 TRBV7-9 15 CASSSLSGVNTEAFF
TRBJ1-2 TRBV13 12 CASSSPQVGYTF
TRBJ2-3 TRBV5-1 15 CASSLVTSETDTQYF
TRBJ1-1 TRBV3-1 13 CASSQKGNTEAFF
TRBJ2-5 TRBV19 14 CASSKPGSQETQYF
TRBJ1-4 TRBV6-1 15 CASSDVGRGNEKLFF
TRBJ1-1 TRBV2 13 CASSEVGLGRAFF
TRBJ2-1 TRBV28 14 CASTVLAARDEQFF
TRBJ1-6 TRBV20-1 15 CSARDPGEGNSPLHF
TRBJ1-4 TRBV7-9 15 CASSPYDRGNEKLFF
TRBJ2-3 TRBV24-1 15 CATSAPVGDTDTQYF
TRBJ2-1 TRBV12-3/TRBV12-4 15 CASSLARGGYNEQFF
TRBJ1-2 TRBV30 16 CAWAKGQGRSWYGYTF
TRBJ1-5 TRBV3-1 17 CASSQDLGDDSNQPQHF
TRBJ2-1 TRBV10-3 17 CAISGNETQNSYNEQFF
TRBJ1-3 TRBV9 15 CASSVEWETGNTIYF
TRBJ2-1 TRBV29-1 14 CSVVGLAGALEQFF
TRBJ1-1 TRBV20-1 13 CSARVHQNTEAFF
TRBJ1-5 TRBV9 16 CASSVHRTGNNQPQHF
TRBJ2-1 TRBV14 15 CASTLSWGANNEQFF
TRBJ2-3 TRBV24-1 15 CATSDVAGGTDTQYF
TRBJ1-1 TRBV7-2 13 CASSPGPGAEAFF
TRBJ1-2 TRBV6-1 15 CASSPNRGLPYGYTF
TRBJ1-2 TRBV20-1 12 CSAPYSSYGYTF
TRBJ2-7 TRBV20-1 14 CSARGDKSSYEQYF
TRBJ2-1 TRBV6-1 12 CASSEDLGEQFF
TRBJ2-7 TRBV7-9 13 CASSSVAAYEQYF
TRBJ2-7 TRBV5-1 14 CASSRDRGLYEQYF
TRBJ1-1 TRBV5-1 13 CASSSGSGTEAFF
TRBJ2-3 TRBV20-1 13 CSATTGVIDMQYF